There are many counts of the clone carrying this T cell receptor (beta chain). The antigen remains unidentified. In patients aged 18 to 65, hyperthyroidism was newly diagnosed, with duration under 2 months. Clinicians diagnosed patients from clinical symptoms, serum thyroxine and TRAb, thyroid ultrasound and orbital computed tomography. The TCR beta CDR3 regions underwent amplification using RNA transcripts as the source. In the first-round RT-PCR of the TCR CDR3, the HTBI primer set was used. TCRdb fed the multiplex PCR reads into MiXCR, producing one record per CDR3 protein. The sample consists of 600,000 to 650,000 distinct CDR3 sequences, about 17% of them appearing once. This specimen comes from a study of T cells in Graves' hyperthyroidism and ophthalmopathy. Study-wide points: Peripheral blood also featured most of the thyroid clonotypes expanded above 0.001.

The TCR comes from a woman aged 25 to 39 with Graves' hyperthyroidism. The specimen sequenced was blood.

The CDR3 DNA reads as TGTGCCAGCAGCCTTGGACTAGCGGGAAATGCCTACGAGCAGTACTTC. The encoded protein is CASSLGLAGNAYEQYF. The V call is TRBV12-3 or TRBV12-4, the J call TRBJ2-7; 12 bases line up with TRBD2. Germline trimming cut 6 bases from V and 2 bases from J; bases unmatched to any gene: 8. The CDR3 has 16 residues.